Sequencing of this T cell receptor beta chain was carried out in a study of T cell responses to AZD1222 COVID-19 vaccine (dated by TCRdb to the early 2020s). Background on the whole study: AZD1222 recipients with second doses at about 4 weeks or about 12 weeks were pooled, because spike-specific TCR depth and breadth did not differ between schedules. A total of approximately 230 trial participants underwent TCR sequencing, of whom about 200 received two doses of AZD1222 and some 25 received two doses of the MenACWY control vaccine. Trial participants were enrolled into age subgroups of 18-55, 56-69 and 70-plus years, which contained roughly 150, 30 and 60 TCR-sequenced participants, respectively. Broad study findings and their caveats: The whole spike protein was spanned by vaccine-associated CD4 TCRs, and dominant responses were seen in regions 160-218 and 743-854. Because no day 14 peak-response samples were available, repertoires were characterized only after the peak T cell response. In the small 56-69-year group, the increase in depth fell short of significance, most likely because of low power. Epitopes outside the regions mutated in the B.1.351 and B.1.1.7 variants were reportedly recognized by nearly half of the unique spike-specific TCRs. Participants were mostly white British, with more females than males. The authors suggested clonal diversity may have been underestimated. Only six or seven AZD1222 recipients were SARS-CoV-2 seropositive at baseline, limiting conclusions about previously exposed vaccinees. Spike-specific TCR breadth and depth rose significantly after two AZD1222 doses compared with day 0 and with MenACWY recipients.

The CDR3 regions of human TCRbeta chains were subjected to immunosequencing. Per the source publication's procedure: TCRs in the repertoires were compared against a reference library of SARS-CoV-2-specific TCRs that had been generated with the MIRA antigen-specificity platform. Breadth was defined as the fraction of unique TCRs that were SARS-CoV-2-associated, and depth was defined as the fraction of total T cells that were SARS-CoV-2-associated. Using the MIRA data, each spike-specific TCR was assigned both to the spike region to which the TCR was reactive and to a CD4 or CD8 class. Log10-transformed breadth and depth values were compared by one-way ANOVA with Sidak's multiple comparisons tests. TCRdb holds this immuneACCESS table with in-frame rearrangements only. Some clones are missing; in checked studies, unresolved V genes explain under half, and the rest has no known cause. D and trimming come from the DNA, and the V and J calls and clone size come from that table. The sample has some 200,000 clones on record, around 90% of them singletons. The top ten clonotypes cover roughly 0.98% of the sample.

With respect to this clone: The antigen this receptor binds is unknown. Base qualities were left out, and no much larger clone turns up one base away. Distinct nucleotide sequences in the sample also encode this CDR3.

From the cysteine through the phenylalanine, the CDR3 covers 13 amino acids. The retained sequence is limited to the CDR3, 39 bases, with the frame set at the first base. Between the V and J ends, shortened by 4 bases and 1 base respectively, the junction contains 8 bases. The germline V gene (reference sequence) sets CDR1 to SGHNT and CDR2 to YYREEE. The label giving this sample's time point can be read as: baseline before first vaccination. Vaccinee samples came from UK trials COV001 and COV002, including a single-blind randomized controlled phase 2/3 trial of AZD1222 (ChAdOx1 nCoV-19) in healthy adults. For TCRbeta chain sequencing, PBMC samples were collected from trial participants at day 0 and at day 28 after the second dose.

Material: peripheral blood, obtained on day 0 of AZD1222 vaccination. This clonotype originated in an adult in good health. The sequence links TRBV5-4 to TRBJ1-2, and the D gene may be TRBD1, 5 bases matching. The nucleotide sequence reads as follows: TGTGCCAGCAGCCCAGACAGTAACTATGGCTACACCTTC. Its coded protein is CASSPDSNYGYTF.